This record looks at one TCR beta chain sequence and its context. The sample comes from a study of blood T cell repertoires in COVID-19. Turning to the study itself: Spain, Italy and the United States supplied samples that represented acute and convalescent COVID-19.

In the original processing: By means of reference gene primer amplification, nucleated cell counts were estimated. This table comes from immunoSEQ multiplex PCR, and its TCRdb copy is limited to in-frame clones, with some not included. D and trimming come from the DNA, and the V and J calls and clone size come from that table. Of 200,000 to 300,000 clones listed, approximately 86% are singletons. The V end was cut by 4 bases, the J end by 2 bases, with 8 bases between. Germline CDR1 is KGHSH and CDR2 is LQKENI. The CDR3 totals 13 residues. V gene TRBV18 combines with J gene TRBJ1-1, with D perhaps matching TRBD1 (6 bases). Sequencing was performed on peripheral blood. This TCR was sampled from an older woman who had recovered from COVID-19. The CDR3 sequence: CASSLDSNTEAFF. CDR3 DNA: TGTGCCAGCTCACTGGACAGCAACACTGAAGCTTTCTTT.